These T cell receptor beta chains were read from a single sample in a study of glioma-infiltrating T cells after dendritic cell vaccination. The table came from immunoSEQ multiplex PCR; TCRdb's copy has only in-frame clones and leaves some out. The table includes some 99,000 clones, less than 90% detected once. The sequencing here drew on blood, taken after dendritic cell vaccination. The receptor source for this set is a human donor with glioblastoma. CDR3s include the opening cysteine and the closing phenylalanine or tryptophan. The D gene is left open where the match is weak. Expanded clones get a size class; other rows say once, few or many, or leave the size out.

abundance	v_gene	d_gene	j_gene	CDR3aa	CDR3nt
once	TRBV21-1	NA	TRBJ1-1	CASSKSLVSEAFF	TGTGCCAGCAGCAAATCATTAGTCTCTGAAGCTTTCTTT
NA	TRBV19	NA	TRBJ2-7	CASRKGRGYEQYF	TGTGCCAGTAGGAAGGGTAGGGGCTACGAGCAGTACTTC
NA	TRBV27	TRBD1	TRBJ2-2	CASSPPGQGLRGRTGELFF	TGTGCCAGCAGTCCGCCGGGACAGGGTTTAAGAGGAAGAACCGGGGAGCTGTTTTTT
few	TRBV19	TRBD1	TRBJ1-3	CASNRDSSGNTIYF	TGTGCCAGTAACCGGGACAGCTCTGGAAACACCATATATTTT
NA	TRBV6-1	NA	TRBJ2-2	CASRGQVNTGELFF	TGTGCCAGCAGAGGTCAGGTGAACACCGGGGAGCTGTTTTTT
NA	TRBV10-3	NA	TRBJ1-4	CAISAQGSNEKLFF	TGTGCCATCAGTGCACAGGGTTCTAATGAAAAACTGTTTTTT
few	TRBV7-9	TRBD1	TRBJ2-5	CASSLSGTGAGETQYF	TGTGCCAGCAGCTTATCTGGGACAGGGGCGGGGGAGACCCAGTACTTC
NA	TRBV5-4	TRBD1	TRBJ2-7	CASSLGGDRGLYEQYF	TGTGCCAGCAGCTTGGGGGGGGACAGGGGGCTCTACGAGCAGTACTTC
NA	TRBV27	TRBD2	TRBJ2-3	CASKREGLGLTDTQYF	TGTGCCAGCAAACGGGAGGGCCTTGGACTCACAGATACGCAGTATTTT
NA	TRBV5-1	NA	TRBJ2-2	CASSLVAGTGNTGELFF	TGCGCCAGCAGCTTGGTCGCCGGGACTGGGAACACCGGGGAGCTGTTTTTT
NA	TRBV2	NA	TRBJ1-3	CASSPGGAGDTIYF	TGTGCCAGCAGCCCCGGGGGTGCGGGTGACACCATATATTTT
NA	TRBV5-1	NA	TRBJ2-5	CASSLAGNQETQYF	TGCGCCAGCAGCTTGGCAGGGAACCAAGAGACCCAGTACTTC
NA	TRBV4-2	TRBD2	TRBJ2-7	CASSQAGLAGAPWQGEQYF	TGTGCCAGCAGCCAAGCCGGACTAGCGGGAGCCCCTTGGCAAGGCGAGCAGTACTTC
NA	TRBV19	NA	TRBJ1-2	CASTQGRWDANYGYTF	TGTGCCAGTACTCAAGGGAGATGGGATGCTAACTATGGCTACACCTTC
NA	TRBV2	TRBD1	TRBJ2-2	CASDIEQGTGELFF	TGTGCCAGCGACATCGAACAGGGGACCGGGGAGCTGTTTTTT
NA	TRBV5-4	TRBD2	TRBJ2-1	CASRSGTSEYNEQFF	TGTGCCAGCAGGTCCGGGACTAGCGAGTACAATGAGCAGTTCTTC
NA	TRBV28	NA	TRBJ2-1	CASLGVAAHNEQFF	TGTGCCAGTCTCGGGGTAGCGGCACACAATGAGCAGTTCTTC
few	TRBV13	NA	TRBJ2-7	CASSFGVASYEQYF	TGTGCCAGCAGCTTCGGGGTAGCCTCCTACGAGCAGTACTTC
NA	TRBV27	TRBD1	TRBJ2-5	CASSTTGGWGSFKTQYF	TGTGCCAGCAGTACCACAGGGGGCTGGGGTAGTTTTAAGACCCAGTACTTC
NA	TRBV30	NA	TRBJ2-2	CAWSQLEFANTGELFF	TGTGCCTGGAGTCAACTTGAGTTCGCGAACACCGGGGAGCTGTTTTTT
NA	TRBV11-2	TRBD2	TRBJ2-7	CASSTSGSQIYEQYF	TGTGCCAGCAGCACTAGCGGGAGCCAGATCTACGAGCAGTACTTC
NA	TRBV5-1	NA	TRBJ1-6	CASSPGHRGLNSPLHF	TGCGCCAGCAGTCCGGGACACCGTGGCCTCAATTCACCCCTCCACTTT
NA	TRBV19	NA	TRBJ1-2	CASSIAGTFYGYTF	TGTGCCAGTAGTATAGCCGGGACATTCTATGGCTACACCTTC
few	TRBV5-1	NA	TRBJ2-6	CASSLRRAGANVLTF	TGCGCCAGCAGCCTCCGGCGGGCCGGGGCCAACGTCCTGACTTTC
NA	TRBV4-1	NA	TRBJ2-3	CASSQDMGRGITDTQYF	TGCGCCAGCAGCCAAGATATGGGCAGGGGCATCACAGATACGCAGTATTTT
NA	TRBV10-3	NA	TRBJ2-3	CAISEGVLSTDTQYF	TGTGCCATCAGTGAAGGGGTTTTAAGCACAGATACGCAGTATTTT
NA	TRBV2	NA	TRBJ2-7	CASSVEGRSSYEQYF	TGTGCCAGCAGTGTAGAGGGAAGAAGCTCCTACGAGCAGTACTTC
NA	TRBV5-1	TRBD2	TRBJ2-3	CASSLASGRASNTQYF	TGCGCCAGCAGCTTGGCAAGCGGGAGGGCCAGTAATACGCAGTATTTT
NA	TRBV27	TRBD1	TRBJ1-2	CASSFRAGGNGYTF	TGTGCCAGCAGTTTTAGGGCAGGGGGTAATGGCTACACCTTC
NA	TRBV10-1	NA	TRBJ1-6	CASSESGGGSPLHF	TGCGCCAGCAGTGAGTCAGGCGGAGGTTCACCCCTCCACTTT
NA	TRBV18	TRBD1	TRBJ2-5	CASSPWTGEETQYF	TGTGCCAGCTCACCATGGACAGGTGAAGAGACCCAGTACTTC
few	TRBV10-3	TRBD1	TRBJ1-1	CAISRQGDTEAFF	TGTGCCATCAGCCGACAGGGGGACACTGAAGCTTTCTTT
NA	TRBV2	NA	TRBJ1-1	CASSDRILGTEAFF	TGTGCCAGCAGTGACAGGATCTTGGGCACTGAAGCTTTCTTT
NA	TRBV27	TRBD1	TRBJ2-5	CASSNRQGYWETQYF	TGTGCCAGCAGTAACCGACAGGGCTATTGGGAGACCCAGTACTTC
NA	TRBV9	NA	TRBJ2-3	CASSASADTQYF	TGTGCCAGCAGCGCAAGCGCAGATACGCAGTATTTT
NA	TRBV2	NA	TRBJ1-6	CASSVAELRSPLHF	TGTGCCAGCAGTGTAGCAGAGTTGCGTTCACCCCTCCACTTT
once	TRBV9	TRBD2	TRBJ2-3	CASSASLAGAGPLPGTQYF	TGTGCCAGCAGCGCCTCACTAGCGGGAGCTGGTCCCCTACCGGGTACGCAGTATTTT
once	TRBV11-2	NA	TRBJ2-1	CASSPRAGSYNEQFF	TGTGCCAGTTCGCCGAGGGCCGGATCCTACAATGAGCAGTTCTTC
once	TRBV29-1	TRBD1	TRBJ1-2	CSVEDRPYGYTF	TGCAGCGTTGAGGACAGGCCCTATGGCTACACCTTC
NA	TRBV7-9	NA	TRBJ2-1	CASSQDTYNEQFF	TGTGCCAGCAGTCAAGACACTTACAATGAGCAGTTCTTC